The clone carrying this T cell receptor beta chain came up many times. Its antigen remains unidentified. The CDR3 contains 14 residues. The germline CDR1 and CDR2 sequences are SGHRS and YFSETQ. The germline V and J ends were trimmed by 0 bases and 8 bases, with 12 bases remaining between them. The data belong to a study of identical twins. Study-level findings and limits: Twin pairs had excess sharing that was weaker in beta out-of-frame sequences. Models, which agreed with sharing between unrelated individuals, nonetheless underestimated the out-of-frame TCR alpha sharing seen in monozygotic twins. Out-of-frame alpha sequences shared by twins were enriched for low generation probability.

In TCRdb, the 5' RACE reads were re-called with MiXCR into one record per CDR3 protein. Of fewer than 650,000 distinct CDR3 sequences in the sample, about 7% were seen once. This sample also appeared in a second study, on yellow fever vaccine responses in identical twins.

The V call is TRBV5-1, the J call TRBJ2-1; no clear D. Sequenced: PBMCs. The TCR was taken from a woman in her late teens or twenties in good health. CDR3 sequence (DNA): TGCGCCAGCAGCTTGGGTCAGTCGTGGGATGAGCAGTTCTTC. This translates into CASSLGQSWDEQFF.